This T cell receptor beta chain was sequenced in a study of technical replicates of blood from a handful of donors. CDR1 and CDR2 (germline): LNHDA, SQIVND (reference sequence). This CDR3 region has 17 residues. V lost 7 bases and J 3 bases, leaving 21 bases between the germline ends. Measured with immunoSEQ multiplex PCR; TCRdb has only the in-frame clones, and not every one. The table shows some 85,000 clones, with 90% to 97% occurring only once. The specimen sequenced was T cells isolated from PBMCs. The chain carries TRBV19 and TRBJ2-2, with a tentative D call TRBD2 (6 bases). This TCR was recovered from a human donor in good health. Here the CDR3 reads CASTHLPREADTGELFF. The CDR3 DNA follows: TGTGCCAGTACCCACTTACCCAGGGAGGCGGACACCGGGGAGCTGTTTTTT.